Below are 31 T cell receptor beta chains sequenced from a single sample in a study of cytomegalovirus exposure and HLA in healthy donors. Primers: 60 Vbeta forward and 13 Jbeta reverse. Data came from immunoSEQ multiplex PCR; TCRdb stores just in-frame clones and leaves some out. The sample carries some 120,000 clones, 73% recorded once. What was sequenced was PBMCs. All receptors derive from a woman aged 35 to 49 in good health and CMV-seronegative.

This rearrangement joins TRBV12-5 to TRBJ1-1; D ambiguous. The V end was cut by 2 bases, the J end by 6 bases, with 13 bases between. The CDR3 extends over 14 amino acids. Germline lookup yields CDR1 LGHNT and CDR2 FRNRAP. The CDR3 nucleotides are TGTGCTAGTGGTTTGAACGGGGATGAGGCTGAAGCTTTCTTT. Protein product: CASGLNGDEAEAFF.

The CDR3 reads CAISGQGDHEQYF. The DNA of the CDR3 is TGTGCCATCAGTGGCCAGGGGGACCACGAGCAGTACTTC. The rearrangement links TRBV10-3 to TRBJ2-7, with 7 bases lining up with TRBD1. With 4 bases clipped from V and 5 bases from J, the junction kept 5 bases outside the gene matches. Germline V gene sequence: CDR1 ENHRY, CDR2 SYGVKD. This CDR3 region has 13 residues.

The chain uses TRBV28 and TRBJ2-3; the D gene is possibly TRBD1 (5 bases). The CDR3 runs to 13 residues. CDR1 MDHEN and CDR2 SYDVKM come from the germline V gene. V lost 8 bases, J lost 8 bases, and 17 bases lay in between. CDR3 sequence: CASGATPTGTQYF. CDR3 nucleotide sequence: TGTGCCAGCGGGGCTACTCCGACCGGTACGCAGTATTTT. Using reference TRBV28 and TRBJ2-3 for the parts outside the CDR3, the full variable domain is DVKVTQSSRYLVKRTGEKVFLECVQDMDHENMFWYRQDPGLGLRLIYFSYDVKMKEKGDIPEGYSVSREKKERFSLILESASTNQTSMYLCASGATPTGTQYFGPGTRLTVL.

This chain links TRBV11-2 with TRBJ2-3; maybe TRBD2 (6 bases). Germline V gene lookup returns CDR1 SGHAT and CDR2 FQNNGV. CDR3 length: 16 residues. Between the trimmed V and J ends, which lost 2 bases and 1 base, there was a span of 13 bases. DNA of the CDR3: TGTGCCAGCAGCTTAATTAGCCCGGGAGGCACAGATACGCAGTATTTT. Its translation is CASSLISPGGTDTQYF.

V usage is TRBV4-3 and J usage is TRBJ2-7; 14 bases map to TRBD2. The CDR3 loop spans 15 amino acids. The germline V gene has CDR1 LGHNA and CDR2 YSLEER. The ends lost 1 base at V and 4 bases at J; junction bases unmatched: 0. The CDR3 reads CASSQGTSGRYEQYF. The CDR3 nucleotides read TGCGCCAGCAGCCAAGGGACTAGCGGGAGGTACGAGCAGTACTTC.

The CDR3 DNA reads TGTGCCAGCAGCTTATCACAGGGTGCGAACACTGAAGCTTTCTTT. This gives the protein CASSLSQGANTEAFF. The gene calls are TRBV7-2 and TRBJ1-1, with D maybe TRBD1 (6 bases). The germline V and J ends were trimmed by 2 bases and 1 base, with 11 bases remaining between them. The germline V gene has CDR1 SGHTA and CDR2 FQGNSA. This CDR3 is 15 amino acids long.

V is TRBV6-5 and J is TRBJ1-5, with D possibly matching TRBD1 (6 bases). V was shortened by 3 bases and J by 5 bases, with 14 bases between the two germline ends. The CDR3 has 15 amino acids. Germline CDR1 reads MNHEY; CDR2 reads SVGAGI. The CDR3 region has the DNA TGTGCCAGCAGTTATTACAGGGTCTTCTATCAGCCCCAGCATTTT. This translates into CASSYYRVFYQPQHF.

The rearrangement uses TRBV19 and TRBJ1-1, with 7 positions matching TRBD1. Trimming cost V 5 bases and J 0 bases; bases outside gene matches: 9. The CDR3 runs to 16 residues. The germline gives CDR1 LNHDA, CDR2 SQIVND (reference sequence). The CDR3 region is CASSPTGARMNTEAFF. CDR3 coding DNA: TGTGCCAGTAGTCCTACAGGGGCAAGAATGAACACTGAAGCTTTCTTT.

The chain links TRBV4-1 to TRBJ1-1, with 7 bases lining up with TRBD1. CDR3 length: 14 residues. The V gene's germline CDR1 is MGHRA and CDR2 YSYEKL. Germline trimming cut 10 bases from V and 6 bases from J; bases unmatched to any gene: 14. CDR3 protein: CANSRSDRVSEAFF. CDR3 bases: TGCGCCAACTCACGTAGCGACAGGGTTTCTGAAGCTTTCTTT.

This chain joins TRBV29-1 and TRBJ2-1; 7 positions match TRBD2. Germline V gene sequence: CDR1 SQVTM, CDR2 ANQGSEA. V trimming: 3 bases; J trimming: 3 bases; junction bases outside the gene matches: 5. This CDR3 has 14 residues. The CDR3 DNA sequence: TGCAGCGTTGATGGGCGGGAGAGCTACAATGAGCAGTTCTTC. Its translation is CSVDGRESYNEQFF.

The chain uses TRBV5-4 and TRBJ1-4; possibly TRBD1 for D (6 bases). Germline assignment: CDR1 SGHNT and CDR2 YYREEE (reference sequence). This CDR3 is 14 amino acids long. With 3 bases removed from V and 5 bases from J, the gap between germline ends came to 11 bases. The CDR3 protein is CASSYGTINEKLFF. Here the CDR3 DNA reads TGTGCCAGCAGCTATGGGACAATCAATGAAAAACTGTTTTTT.

The J gene is TRBJ1-2, the V gene TRBV6-1; D perhaps matches TRBD1 (5 bases). This CDR3 spans 12 amino acids. V lost 8 bases and J lost 1, with 8 bases in between. CDR1 MNHNS and CDR2 SASEGT come from the germline V gene. CDR3 sequence reads: CASWGLNYGYTF. DNA for the CDR3: TGTGCCAGCTGGGGCCTTAACTATGGCTACACCTTC.

This chain joins TRBV7-2 and TRBJ1-3, with D unresolved. This CDR3 is 15 amino acids long. V was cut by 0 bases and J by 0 bases, with 6 bases left in between. In germline, CDR1 is SGHTA, CDR2 FQGNSA. The chain's CDR3 is CASSLASFSGNTIYF. The CDR3 bases are TGTGCCAGCAGCTTAGCGAGCTTCTCTGGAAACACCATATATTTT.

The chain carries TRBV20-1 and TRBJ1-1, with D unresolved. V was trimmed by 4 bases and J by 10 bases, leaving 10 bases between them. Per germline, CDR1 DFQATT and CDR2 SNEGSKA (reference sequence). CDR3 length: 10 amino acids. CDR3: CSATPSGAFF. The CDR3 DNA sequence: TGCAGTGCTACCCCCTCGGGAGCTTTCTTT.

The chain combines TRBV4-3 with TRBJ2-3; D is perhaps TRBD2 (6 bases). Trimming stripped 1 base from V and 3 bases from J, with 8 bases between. The CDR3 has 14 residues. Germline V gene data show CDR1 as LGHNA and CDR2 as YSLEER. The CDR3 DNA is TGCGCCAGCAGCCAAGCCCTAGCGACAGATACGCAGTATTTT. Translated: CASSQALATDTQYF.

The chain is built from TRBV29-1 and TRBJ2-1, with 14 positions matching TRBD2. The CDR3 extends over 20 amino acids. With V trimmed by 0 bases and J by 0 bases, 10 bases remained unmatched. From germline, CDR1 is SQVTM and CDR2 ANQGSEA. The CDR3 sequence is CSVEDPISGTSGSSYNEQFF. DNA for the CDR3: TGCAGCGTTGAAGATCCCATTTCCGGGACTAGCGGGAGCTCCTACAATGAGCAGTTCTTC.

This sequence joins TRBV28 and TRBJ1-2, with D possibly TRBD1 on 6 matching bases. The CDR3 totals 14 residues. The V end was cut by 2 bases, the J end by 3 bases, with 10 bases between. Germline V gene sequence: CDR1 MDHEN, CDR2 SYDVKM. The CDR3 sequence is CASSLPGQYYGYTF. CDR3 DNA: TGTGCCAGCAGTTTACCCGGACAGTACTATGGCTACACCTTC.

The chain uses TRBV28 and TRBJ2-7; TRBD1 matches 10 bases. CDR1 is MDHEN and CDR2 is SYDVKM in the germline V gene. The trim removed 5 bases at V and 6 bases at J, leaving 10 bases unmatched. This CDR3 contains 15 residues. The DNA of the CDR3 is TGTGCCAGCAGTCCCCCCGGGACAGGGGTGGTCGAGCAGTACTTC. Translated: CASSPPGTGVVEQYF.

The chain recombines TRBV5-4 with TRBJ1-1; maybe TRBD1 (6 bases). CDR3 length: 16 amino acids. Deletions cut 3 bases from V and 4 bases from J, with 19 bases between. Germline CDR1 is SGHNT and CDR2 is YYREEE (reference sequence). The CDR3 protein is CASSSANRDLGTEAFF. DNA of the CDR3: TGTGCCAGCAGCTCAGCAAACAGGGATCTAGGCACTGAAGCTTTCTTT. The full variable domain, rest sourced from reference TRBV5-4 and TRBJ1-1, is ETGVTQSPTHLIKTRGQQVTLRCSSQSGHNTVSWYQQALGQGPQFIFQYYREEENGRGNFPPRFSGLQFPNYSSELNVNALELDDSALYLCASSSANRDLGTEAFFGQGTRLTVV.

The gene calls are TRBV4-2 and TRBJ2-1; D gene uncertain. Germline V gene data show CDR1 as LGHNA and CDR2 as YNFKEQ. CDR3 length: 16 amino acids. V was shortened by 4 bases and J by 0 bases, with 13 bases between the two germline ends. Here the CDR3 DNA reads TGTGCCAGCAGCCCTGCCTTGAGCTCCTCCTACAATGAGCAGTTCTTC. The encoded protein is CASSPALSSSYNEQFF.

The chain links TRBV4-2 to TRBJ1-4; D is perhaps TRBD1 (5 bases). Trimming left V 1 base short and J 6 bases short, with 15 bases between. CDR1 is LGHNA, CDR2 YNFKEQ, per germline. The CDR3 is made up of 16 amino acids. In DNA, the CDR3 is TGTGCCAGCAGCCAAGTTGACACCACCAGGGATGAAAAACTGTTTTTT. It encodes CASSQVDTTRDEKLFF.

The genes are TRBV2 and TRBJ1-4; 8 bases map to TRBD1. CDR1 is SNHLY, CDR2 FYNNEI, per germline. This CDR3 has 14 amino acids. The V and J ends lost 8 bases and 8 bases, in that order; junction bases with no gene match: 10. CDR3 loop: CASSDRGLREKLFF. In DNA, the CDR3 is TGTGCCAGCTCAGACAGGGGTCTGCGGGAAAAACTGTTTTTT. The complete variable domain, with remaining parts taken from reference TRBV2 and TRBJ1-4, reads EPEVTQTPSHQVTQMGQEVILRCVPISNHLYFYWYRQILGQKVEFLVSFYNNEISEKSEIFDDQFSVERPDGSNFTLKIRSTKLEDSAMYFCASSDRGLREKLFFGSGTQLSVL.

The table lists this clone with a few counts. This chain uses TRBV7-8 with TRBJ1-1; TRBD1 is a possible D gene (6 bases). V was cut by 1 base and J by 7 bases, with 19 bases left in between. The germline gives CDR1 SGHVS, CDR2 FQNEAQ. The CDR3 spans 16 residues. CDR3 in amino acids: CASSLVFRGRFNEAFF. In nucleotides, the CDR3 is TGTGCCAGCAGCTTAGTTTTCAGGGGTCGTTTTAATGAAGCTTTCTTT.

The chain combines TRBV11-2 with TRBJ1-1, with D hard to call. Trimming stripped 7 bases from V and 3 bases from J, with 6 bases between. The CDR3 length is 11 residues. Per germline, CDR1 SGHAT and CDR2 FQNNGV. CDR3 protein: CASTRDTEAFF. In DNA, the CDR3 is TGTGCCAGCACAAGAGACACTGAAGCTTTCTTT. Complete variable domain (other parts from reference TRBV11-2 and TRBJ1-1): EAGVAQSPRYKIIEKRQSVAFWCNPISGHATLYWYQQILGQGPKLLIQFQNNGVVDDSQLPKDRFSAERLKGVDSTLKIQPAKLEDSAVYLCASTRDTEAFFGQGTRLTVV.

This chain links TRBV19 with TRBJ1-5; possibly TRBD1 for D (6 bases). This CDR3 is 16 amino acids long. V gave up 8 bases and J gave up 3 bases, with 20 bases separating them. Germline CDR1 reads LNHDA; CDR2 reads SQIVND (reference sequence). CDR3 in amino acids: CASENKWGHANQPQHF. CDR3 sequence (DNA): TGTGCCAGTGAAAATAAGTGGGGGCATGCCAATCAGCCCCAGCATTTT.

V and J are TRBV10-3 and TRBJ1-2; D is undetermined. The CDR3 consists of 14 residues. The V gene lost 0 bases and the J gene lost 1 base, with 6 bases spanning the gap. Germline V gene data show CDR1 as ENHRY and CDR2 as SYGVKD. CDR3: CAISESADNYGYTF. DNA of the CDR3: TGTGCCATCAGTGAGTCGGCGGATAACTATGGCTACACCTTC.

V and J are TRBV5-1 and TRBJ2-1, with 9 bases matching TRBD2. CDR1 is SGHRS, CDR2 YFSETQ, per germline. CDR3 size: 16 residues. The V segment lost 1 base and the J segment 4 bases; nucleotides outside the gene matches: 6. The CDR3: CASSLNIAGEYNEQFF. CDR3 sequence (DNA): TGCGCCAGCAGCTTGAACATAGCGGGGGAGTACAATGAGCAGTTCTTC. Full variable domain (remainder filled in from reference TRBV5-1 and TRBJ2-1): KAGVTQTPRYLIKTRGQQVTLSCSPISGHRSVSWYQQTPGQGLQFLFEYFSETQRNKGNFPGRFSGRQFSNSRSEMNVSTLELGDSALYLCASSLNIAGEYNEQFFGPGTRLTVL.

This chain links TRBV30 with TRBJ2-3; D is possibly TRBD1 (5 bases). V was shortened by 4 bases and J by 6 bases, with 14 bases between the two germline ends. CDR3 length: 13 amino acids. CDR1 and CDR2 (germline): GTSNPN, SVGIG (reference sequence). DNA of the CDR3: TGTGCCTGGATGCTAGGGGCAGGGGATACGCAGTATTTT. Amino acid sequence: CAWMLGAGDTQYF.

The V call is TRBV28, the J call TRBJ2-3; possibly TRBD2 for D (6 bases). The germline V gene has CDR1 MDHEN and CDR2 SYDVKM. This CDR3 is built from 14 residues. Trimming took off 6 bases at V and 6 bases at J, with 16 bases between the two ends. CDR3 amino acids: CASSSGDLADTQYF. In DNA form, the CDR3 reads TGTGCCAGCAGCTCCGGGGACTTGGCGGATACGCAGTATTTT.

The chain combines TRBV7-9 with TRBJ1-1; 9 nucleotides agree with TRBD1. V shed 2 bases, J shed 3 bases, and the junction held 1 base outside the gene matches. In germline, CDR1 is SEHNR, CDR2 FQNEAQ (reference sequence). The CDR3 runs 14 residues. CDR3 sequence (DNA): TGTGCCAGCAGCTTATGGGACAGGGACACTGAAGCTTTCTTT. It codes for CASSLWDRDTEAFF.

This chain uses TRBV7-2 with TRBJ2-7; TRBD2 agrees at 11 bases. The CDR3 runs to 15 residues. V was pared by 4 bases and J by 4 bases, with 6 bases of the junction left unmatched. Germline loops: CDR1 SGHTA, CDR2 FQGNSA. CDR3 in amino acids: CASSSSSGGLYEQYF. The CDR3, as DNA: TGTGCCAGCAGCTCATCTAGCGGGGGGCTGTACGAGCAGTACTTC.